A single sample gave rise to the 19 T cell receptor beta chains below, sequenced in a study of cytomegalovirus exposure and HLA in healthy donors. The data were produced by immunoSEQ multiplex PCR, yet TCRdb's version contains in-frame clones alone and is incomplete. The table records 43,000 or so clones, 90% to 95% of them present only once. What was sequenced was PBMCs. The receptors come from a man between 18 and 35 years old in good health and CMV-seronegative.

V is TRBV2 and J is TRBJ1-1; no firm D call. V dropped 4 bases and J dropped 8 bases, with 8 bases sitting between them. This CDR3 has 11 residues. The V gene's germline CDR1 is SNHLY and CDR2 FYNNEI. The CDR3 reads CASSAPVEAFF. The CDR3 region has the DNA TGTGCCAGCAGTGCCCCGGTAGAAGCTTTCTTT.

The chain recombines TRBV19 with TRBJ2-1; 7 bases line up with TRBD2. Germline V gene lookup returns CDR1 LNHDA and CDR2 SQIVND (reference sequence). V shed 10 bases and J 5 bases; nucleotides not matched to a gene: 14. The CDR3 loop spans 15 amino acids. The DNA for the CDR3 is TGTGCCACCGATCGGGCGGGAGATTACCACAATGAGCAGTTCTTC. Translation gives CATDRAGDYHNEQFF.

The gene calls are TRBV7-3 and TRBJ2-2, with 9 bases aligning to TRBD1. CDR1 SGHTA and CDR2 FQGTGA come from the germline V gene. Trimming at V came to 10 bases and at J to 4 bases, leaving 7 bases not matched to a gene. The CDR3 extends over 14 amino acids. The CDR3: CATQPGQGTGELFF. Here the CDR3 DNA reads TGTGCCACGCAACCGGGACAGGGCACCGGGGAGCTGTTTTTT.

The J gene is TRBJ1-1, the V gene TRBV14; perhaps TRBD1 as D (6 bases). Germline assignment: CDR1 SGHDN and CDR2 FVKESK. V shed 4 bases and J shed 2 bases, with 8 bases lying between them. The CDR3 loop spans 13 amino acids. CDR3 coding DNA: TGTGCCAGCAGCCTGGGACAAAACACTGAAGCTTTCTTT. Translation: CASSLGQNTEAFF.

This chain connects TRBV7-9 to TRBJ2-5, with D possibly matching TRBD1 (6 bases). Germline CDR1 reads SEHNR; CDR2 reads FQNEAQ (reference sequence). The CDR3 totals 14 residues. Trimming cost V 5 bases and J 4 bases, with 14 bases left between them. The CDR3 loop is CASSTPQGRETQYF. As DNA, the CDR3 is TGTGCCAGCAGCACCCCACAGGGCCGAGAGACCCAGTACTTC.

The genes are TRBV28 and TRBJ2-1; D unresolved. Germline assignment: CDR1 MDHEN and CDR2 SYDVKM. Between the trimmed V and J ends, which lost 4 bases and 5 bases, there was a span of 3 bases. CDR3 length equals 11 residues. CDR3 protein: CASSSDNEQFF. DNA of the CDR3: TGTGCCAGCAGTTCCGACAATGAGCAGTTCTTC. Together with reference TRBV28 and TRBJ2-1, the CDR3 gives the full variable domain: DVKVTQSSRYLVKRTGEKVFLECVQDMDHENMFWYRQDPGLGLRLIYFSYDVKMKEKGDIPEGYSVSREKKERFSLILESASTNQTSMYLCASSSDNEQFFGPGTRLTVL.

The gene calls are TRBV27 and TRBJ2-1; tentatively, D is TRBD2 (7 bases). Trimming took 7 bases from V and 3 from J, leaving 16 bases between them. Per germline, CDR1 MNHEY and CDR2 SMNVEV (reference sequence). The CDR3 covers 15 residues. CDR3 residues: CASTSAGASYNEQFF. Written as DNA, the CDR3 is TGTGCCAGCACCTCGGCGGGGGCAAGCTACAATGAGCAGTTCTTC.

The chain is built from TRBV5-6 and TRBJ2-7, with D maybe TRBD1 (5 bases). V lost 2 bases, J lost 0 bases, and 9 bases lay in between. This CDR3 spans 14 amino acids. CDR1 is SGHDT and CDR2 is YYEEEE in the germline V gene. CDR3: CASSFMDTSYEQYF. DNA for the CDR3: TGTGCCAGCAGCTTTATGGACACCTCCTACGAGCAGTACTTC.

The V call is TRBV7-9, the J call TRBJ2-7, with a tentative D call TRBD1 (6 bases). The CDR3 contains 15 residues. Trimming left V 1 base short and J 7 bases short, with 17 bases between. Germline lookup yields CDR1 SEHNR and CDR2 FQNEAQ (reference sequence). The CDR3 loop reads CASSLGAAARGEQYF. CDR3 nucleotide sequence: TGTGCCAGCAGCTTAGGGGCAGCGGCCAGGGGAGAGCAGTACTTC.

The rearrangement links TRBV6-1 to TRBJ2-1; 12 bases are shared with TRBD2. This CDR3 is 15 amino acids long. V trimming: 7 bases; J trimming: 5 bases; junction bases outside the gene matches: 6. CDR1 MNHNS and CDR2 SASEGT come from the germline V gene. The CDR3 is CASTRLAGVHNEQFF. CDR3 DNA sequence: TGTGCCAGCACCCGACTAGCGGGAGTCCACAATGAGCAGTTCTTC.

The chain combines TRBV7-2 with TRBJ2-7, with TRBD1 matching over 9 bases. Trimming removed 1 base from V and 6 bases from J; junction bases left unmatched: 7. Germline CDR1 SGHTA, CDR2 FQGNSA. CDR3 length: 15 amino acids. Written as DNA, the CDR3 is TGTGCCAGCAGCTTAGTAGGGACAGGGCTTCTCGAGCAGTACTTC. It codes for CASSLVGTGLLEQYF.

The chain joins TRBV27 to TRBJ2-5, with D maybe TRBD1 (5 bases). Germline V gene sequence: CDR1 MNHEY, CDR2 SMNVEV (reference sequence). CDR3 length equals 16 residues. V shed 5 bases and J shed 0 bases, with 16 bases lying between them. For the CDR3, the DNA is TGTGCCAGCAGTACCGCAGGCACAGGCTACCAAGAGACCCAGTACTTC. This translates into CASSTAGTGYQETQYF.

The chain uses TRBV6-5 and TRBJ1-5, with a tentative D call TRBD1 (5 bases). Trimming removed 6 bases at V and 7 bases at J, with 19 bases between. The CDR3 runs to 15 residues. The germline V gene has CDR1 MNHEY and CDR2 SVGAGI. CDR3 nucleotides: TGTGCCAGCAGCCCTCGGGGGGGAGAAGGACAGCCCCAGCATTTT. Translation: CASSPRGGEGQPQHF.

The rearrangement uses TRBV6-1 and TRBJ2-7, with 12 nucleotides matching TRBD1. Germline V gene data show CDR1 as MNHNS and CDR2 as SASEGT. This CDR3 spans 15 amino acids. The junction had 4 bases not matched to a gene; V was cut back by 6 bases and J by 1 base. The DNA for the CDR3 is TGTGCCAGCAGCCCGGGACAGGGGGCATCCTACGAGCAGTACTTC. It specifies CASSPGQGASYEQYF.

This clone appeared once. The CDR3 DNA reads TGTGCCAGCAGCTTTAGGGCCGGTGTCTCGGGACAGGGGTTATACGAGCAGTACTTC. Translating it yields CASSFRAGVSGQGLYEQYF. The chain links TRBV7-2 to TRBJ2-7, with 10 positions matching TRBD1. The CDR3 loop spans 19 amino acids. CDR1 and CDR2 (germline): SGHTA, FQGNSA. V lost 3 bases and J lost 4; bases outside the gene matches: 18.

The chain has TRBV5-1 and TRBJ2-5; 10 bases match TRBD1. V shed 4 bases, J shed 4 bases, and the junction held 7 bases outside the gene matches. This CDR3 comprises 15 residues. Looked up from germline, CDR1 is SGHRS and CDR2 is YFSETQ. The CDR3 coding sequence is TGCGCCAGCAGCCCGCGACAGGGGGCACGAGAGACCCAGTACTTC. Protein product: CASSPRQGARETQYF.

The chain couples TRBV9 to TRBJ2-7; TRBD1 aligns across 10 bases. Looked up from germline, CDR1 is SGDLS and CDR2 is YYNGEE. V was clipped by 4 bases and J by 2 bases; unmatched bases: 6. The CDR3 spans 15 residues. The DNA of the CDR3 is TGTGCCAGCAGCCCGCGGGACAGGGGCACCTACGAGCAGTACTTC. Its translation: CASSPRDRGTYEQYF.

The chain has TRBV7-2 and TRBJ2-7, with TRBD1 identical over 10 bases. V lost 5 bases, J lost 4 bases, and 2 bases stayed unmatched. CDR3 size: 13 residues. CDR1 and CDR2 (germline): SGHTA, FQGNSA. The CDR3 sequence is CASSGDRGYEQYF. The DNA for the CDR3 is TGTGCCAGCAGCGGGGACAGGGGTTACGAGCAGTACTTC. The whole variable domain, remainder taken from reference TRBV7-2 and TRBJ2-7, is GAGVSQSPSNKVTEKGKDVELRCDPISGHTALYWYRQSLGQGLEFLIYFQGNSAPDKSGLPSDRFSAERTGGSVSTLTIQRTQQEDSAVYLCASSGDRGYEQYFGPGTRLTVT.

The genes are TRBV6-5 and TRBJ1-1, with D possibly matching TRBD1 (6 bases). This CDR3 is built from 15 residues. Germline V lookup: CDR1 MNHEY, CDR2 SVGAGI. V was trimmed by 6 bases and J by 1 base, leaving 15 bases between them. This CDR3 reads CASRSGQGWNTEAFF. CDR3 nucleotide sequence: TGTGCCAGCAGGTCAGGGCAGGGGTGGAACACTGAAGCTTTCTTT.